The T cell receptor beta chain described here comes from a study of T cell repertoires in cytomegalovirus infection. About the study: Public TCR beta signatures provided an indication of both CMV infection and a matching HLA type. Notes on the study in general: Carriers of CMV and the relevant HLA type were discriminated by public TCR beta frequency. CMV-specific TCR beta clonotypes restricted by HLA-C dominated the ex vivo response.

Germline values: CDR1 MDHEN, CDR2 SYDVKM. V lost 5 bases to trimming and J lost 5 bases; unmatched junction nucleotides: 11. This CDR3 is 15 amino acids long. TCRdb fed the reads into MiXCR, producing one record per CDR3 protein. The sample has around 530,000 distinct CDR3 sequences, about 26% seen once. Comment on this clonotype: As yet, its antigen is unknown.

The sample taken for sequencing was PBMCs. The TCR comes from a human donor in good health (CMV status not recorded). Some clones in this sample may be carry-over from other donors' samples. This sequence joins TRBV28 and TRBJ1-1; 7 bases are a match to TRBD1. CDR3 region: CASSLPQGPDTEAFF. CDR3 DNA sequence: TGTGCCAGCAGTCTTCCACAGGGGCCGGATACTGAAGCTTTCTTT.